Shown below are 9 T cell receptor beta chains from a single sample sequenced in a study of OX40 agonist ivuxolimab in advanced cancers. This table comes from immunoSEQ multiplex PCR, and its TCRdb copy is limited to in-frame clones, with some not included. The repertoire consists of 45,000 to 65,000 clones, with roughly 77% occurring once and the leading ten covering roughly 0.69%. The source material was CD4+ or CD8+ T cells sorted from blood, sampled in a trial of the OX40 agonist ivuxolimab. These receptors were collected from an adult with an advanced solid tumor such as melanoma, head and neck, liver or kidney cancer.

The CDR3 region has the DNA TGTGCCAGTAGTCCTTGGAGGGGGATGGGAAACACTGAAGCTTTCTTT. Translated: CASSPWRGMGNTEAFF. The chain recombines TRBV19 with TRBJ1-1; tentatively, D is TRBD1 (6 bases). The germline V gene encodes CDR1 LNHDA and CDR2 SQIVND (reference sequence). V was shortened by 5 bases and J by 2 bases, with 18 bases between the two germline ends. The CDR3 has 16 amino acids.

DNA for the CDR3: TGTGCCAGCAGCTCCGGACAGGGGTTAGAGACCCAGTACTTC. It specifies CASSSGQGLETQYF. The genes are TRBV13 and TRBJ2-5, with TRBD1 identical over 9 bases. There are 14 residues in the CDR3. Germline trimming cut 4 bases from V and 4 bases from J; bases unmatched to any gene: 4. Germline lookup yields CDR1 PRHDT and CDR2 FYEKMQ (reference sequence).

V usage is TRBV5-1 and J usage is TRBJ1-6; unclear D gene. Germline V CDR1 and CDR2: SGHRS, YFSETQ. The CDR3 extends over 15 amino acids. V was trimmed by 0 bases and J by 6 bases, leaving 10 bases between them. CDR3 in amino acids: CASSLASIGNSPLHF. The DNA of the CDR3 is TGCGCCAGCAGCTTGGCCTCTATTGGTAATTCACCCCTCCACTTT.

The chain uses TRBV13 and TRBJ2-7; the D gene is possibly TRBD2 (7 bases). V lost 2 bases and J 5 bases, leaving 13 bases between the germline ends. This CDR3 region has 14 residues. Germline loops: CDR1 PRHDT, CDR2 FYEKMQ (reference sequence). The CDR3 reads CASSLFGGANEQYF. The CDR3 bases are TGTGCCAGCAGCTTATTTGGGGGGGCCAACGAGCAGTACTTC.

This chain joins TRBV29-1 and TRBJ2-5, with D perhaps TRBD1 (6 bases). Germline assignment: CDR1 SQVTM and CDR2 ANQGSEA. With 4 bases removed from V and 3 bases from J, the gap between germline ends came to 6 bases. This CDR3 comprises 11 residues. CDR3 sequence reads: CSVGQEETQYF. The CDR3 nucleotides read TGCAGCGTTGGACAGGAAGAGACCCAGTACTTC.

Here the CDR3 reads CAISDLGGGETQYF. Written as DNA, the CDR3 is TGTGCCATCAGTGATCTGGGGGGTGGAGAGACCCAGTACTTC. The chain carries TRBV10-3 and TRBJ2-5, with D tentatively TRBD2 (6 bases). CDR1 and CDR2 from the germline V gene are ENHRY and SYGVKD. This CDR3 contains 14 residues. V lost 3 bases, J lost 4 bases, and 12 bases lay in between.

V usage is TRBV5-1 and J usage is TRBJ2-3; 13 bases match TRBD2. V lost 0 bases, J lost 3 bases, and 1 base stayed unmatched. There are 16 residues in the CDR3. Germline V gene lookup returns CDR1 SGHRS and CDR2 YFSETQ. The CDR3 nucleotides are TGCGCCAGCAGCTTGGAGGGACTAGCGGGGACAGATACGCAGTATTTT. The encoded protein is CASSLEGLAGTDTQYF.

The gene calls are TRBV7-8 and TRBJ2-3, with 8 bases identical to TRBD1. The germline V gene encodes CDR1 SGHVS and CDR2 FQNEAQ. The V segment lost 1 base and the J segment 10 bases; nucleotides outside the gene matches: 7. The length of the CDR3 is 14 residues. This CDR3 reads CASSLGQGQVPQYF. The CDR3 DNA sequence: TGTGCCAGCAGCTTAGGTCAGGGACAGGTCCCGCAGTATTTT.

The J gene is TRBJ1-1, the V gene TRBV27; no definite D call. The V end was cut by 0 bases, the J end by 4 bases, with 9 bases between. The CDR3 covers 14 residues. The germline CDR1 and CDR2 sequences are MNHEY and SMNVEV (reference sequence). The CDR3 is CASSLSARGTEAFF. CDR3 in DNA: TGTGCCAGCAGTTTATCGGCCCGGGGCACTGAAGCTTTCTTT.